These 27 T cell receptor beta chains came from one sample sequenced in a study of blood T cell repertoires in COVID-19. TCRdb's copy holds only in-frame clones and misses some; the assay was immunoSEQ multiplex PCR. The top ten hold 6.5% of the sample, which has 170,000 or so clones, roughly 77% seen once. Source material: peripheral blood. Receptors originate from a man between 65 and 85 years old with active or convalescent COVID-19.

This chain joins TRBV3-1 (or the pseudogene TRBV3-2) and TRBJ2-1, with 14 bases aligning to TRBD2. The germline V gene encodes CDR1 LGHDT and CDR2 YNNKEL (reference sequence). The CDR3 runs 16 residues. V trimming: 5 bases; J trimming: 9 bases; junction bases outside the gene matches: 9. The CDR3 sequence is CASSALRGLAGVEQFF. DNA for the CDR3: TGTGCCAGCAGCGCCCTGCGGGGACTAGCGGGGGTTGAGCAGTTCTTC.

This clone is a singleton in its sample. The chain has TRBV18 and TRBJ1-1; 7 bases agree with TRBD1. CDR3 length: 15 residues. Germline CDR1 KGHSH, CDR2 LQKENI. The trim removed 0 bases at V and 1 base at J, leaving 2 bases unmatched. The CDR3 region is CASSPPTGKNTEAFF. CDR3 DNA sequence: TGTGCCAGCTCACCACCGACAGGGAAGAACACTGAAGCTTTCTTT. Looking up the rest from reference TRBV18 and TRBJ1-1 gives the full variable domain: NAGVMQNPRHLVRRRGQEARLRCSPMKGHSHVYWYRQLPEEGLKFMVYLQKENIIDESGMPKERFSAEFPKEGPSILRIQQVVRGDSAAYFCASSPPTGKNTEAFFGQGTRLTVV.

The genes are TRBV5-1 and TRBJ2-2; 7 bases are a match to TRBD2. Germline trimming cut 3 bases from V and 4 bases from J; bases unmatched to any gene: 3. The CDR3 is 14 amino acids. Germline lookup yields CDR1 SGHRS and CDR2 YFSETQ. CDR3 protein: CASSSAGFTGELFF. CDR3 in DNA: TGCGCCAGCAGCTCAGCGGGATTCACCGGGGAGCTGTTTTTT.

This clone was counted a few times. The CDR3 DNA sequence: TGTGCCAGCAGCCCGGGGACAGGGGCGAGAACTGAAGCTTTCTTT. Its translation: CASSPGTGARTEAFF. The chain is built from TRBV7-9 and TRBJ1-1; 10 nucleotides line up with TRBD1. In germline, CDR1 is SEHNR, CDR2 FQNEAQ (reference sequence). Trimming took 5 bases from V and 5 from J; bases not matched to a gene: 8. The CDR3 sequence is 15 residues long.

This clone was detected once. This rearrangement joins TRBV4-1 to TRBJ2-5, with 9 bases lining up with TRBD2. Germline CDR1 reads MGHRA; CDR2 reads YSYEKL. There are 16 residues in the CDR3. The V segment lost 1 base and the J segment 5 bases; nucleotides outside the gene matches: 8. Written as DNA, the CDR3 is TGCGCCAGCAGCCAAGGTCCCTTAGCGGGGGTGGAGACCCAGTACTTC. This codes for CASSQGPLAGVETQYF.

V gene TRBV19 combines with J gene TRBJ2-1; possible D gene TRBD2, 5 bases. Germline V gene sequence: CDR1 LNHDA, CDR2 SQIVND (reference sequence). CDR3 length: 15 residues. V gave up 7 bases and J gave up 9 bases, with 22 bases separating them. This CDR3 is CASTPPGIGGSEQFF. In DNA form, the CDR3 reads TGTGCCAGTACCCCCCCGGGGATCGGTGGGAGTGAGCAGTTCTTC. Drawing the rest from reference TRBV19 and TRBJ2-1, the complete variable domain is DGGITQSPKYLFRKEGQNVTLSCEQNLNHDAMYWYRQDPGQGLRLIYYSQIVNDFQKGDIAEGYSVSREKKESFPLTVTSAQKNPTAFYLCASTPPGIGGSEQFFGPGTRLTVL.

The chain uses TRBV9 and TRBJ1-1; no clear D gene. V lost 0 bases, J lost 5 bases, and 8 bases lay in between. Germline V CDR1 and CDR2: SGDLS, YYNGEE. This CDR3 is built from 13 residues. CDR3 sequence reads: CASSVGSETEAFF. As DNA, the CDR3 is TGTGCCAGCAGCGTAGGGAGTGAGACTGAAGCTTTCTTT.

The rearrangement uses TRBV29-1 and TRBJ1-1; 8 bases agree with TRBD1. The CDR3 totals 13 residues. Trimming cost V 6 bases and J 3 bases; bases outside gene matches: 6. In germline, CDR1 is SQVTM, CDR2 ANQGSEA. The CDR3: CSVTGAMDTEAFF. The CDR3 DNA follows: TGCAGCGTGACAGGGGCTATGGACACTGAAGCTTTCTTT.

This clone was seen a few times. This chain uses TRBV7-9 with TRBJ1-1; D is possibly TRBD1 (6 bases). V was shortened by 5 bases and J by 3 bases, with 19 bases between the two germline ends. Germline V gives CDR1 SEHNR, CDR2 FQNEAQ (reference sequence). The CDR3 is 16 residues long. CDR3 protein: CASSLTLRGQHTEAFF. Written as DNA, the CDR3 is TGTGCCAGCAGCCTAACTCTCAGGGGTCAGCACACTGAAGCTTTCTTT.

The chain uses TRBV11-1 and TRBJ1-2, with 9 bases fitting TRBD1. Germline CDR1 and CDR2: SGHAT and FQDESV (reference sequence). This CDR3 contains 14 residues. V lost 5 bases, J lost 6 bases, and 7 bases stayed unmatched. The CDR3 DNA sequence: TGTGCCAGCAGCCTCGGGACAGGGCCCCATGGCTACACCTTC. Its translation is CASSLGTGPHGYTF.

The chain joins TRBV12-5 to TRBJ1-3; D call uncertain. V lost 7 bases and J lost 0, with 13 bases in between. CDR1 and CDR2 (germline): LGHNT, FRNRAP. The CDR3 extends over 15 amino acids. The CDR3 reads CASAPTEDSGNTIYF. The CDR3 nucleotides are TGTGCTAGTGCCCCCACAGAAGACTCTGGAAACACCATATATTTT.

The chain employs TRBV6-5 and TRBJ1-2; 9 bases are shared with TRBD1. The germline gives CDR1 MNHEY, CDR2 SVGAGI. With 4 bases clipped from V and 2 bases from J, the junction kept 8 bases outside the gene matches. The CDR3 extends over 16 amino acids. CDR3 protein: CASSSLGQGTNYGYTF. Written as DNA, the CDR3 is TGTGCCAGCAGTTCCCTCGGACAGGGGACAAACTATGGCTACACCTTC.

The V and J genes are TRBV18 and TRBJ2-1, with 9 bases aligning to TRBD1. Germline CDR1 and CDR2: KGHSH and LQKENI. Losses at the gene ends were 5 bases for V and 4 bases for J; bases not matched to a gene: 6. This CDR3 has 15 amino acids. As DNA, the CDR3 is TGTGCCAGCTCAAAAACAGGGGGCAGTTACAATGAGCAGTTCTTC. Encoded protein: CASSKTGGSYNEQFF.

The table lists this clone with a count of one. The V gene is TRBV19, the J gene TRBJ1-5, with D unresolved. The CDR3 sequence is 14 residues long. Looked up from germline, CDR1 is LNHDA and CDR2 is SQIVND (reference sequence). The V and J ends lost 0 bases and 4 bases respectively, with 7 bases between them. This CDR3 is CASSIERSNQPQHF. The CDR3 nucleotides are TGTGCCAGTAGTATAGAGAGGTCGAATCAGCCCCAGCATTTT.

The V and J genes are TRBV20-1 and TRBJ2-5, with 11 bases matching TRBD2. CDR1 is DFQATT, CDR2 SNEGSKA, per germline (reference sequence). The J segment lost 4 bases and the V segment lost 3 bases, leaving 7 bases of the junction unmatched. The CDR3 is made up of 15 amino acids. CDR3: CSASSLAGDGETQYF. Here the CDR3 DNA reads TGCAGTGCTAGTTCACTAGCGGGAGACGGAGAGACCCAGTACTTC.

V is TRBV5-4 and J is TRBJ2-7; D perhaps matches TRBD2 (6 bases). The CDR3 runs to 15 residues. The germline V and J ends were trimmed by 2 bases and 6 bases, with 18 bases remaining between them. The germline CDR1 and CDR2 sequences are SGHNT and YYREEE (reference sequence). CDR3 coding DNA: TGTGCCAGCAGCTTAAGGACTACCAGACTCTCCGAGCAGTACTTC. Translated, it gives CASSLRTTRLSEQYF.

J is TRBJ2-1 and V is TRBV18, with D perhaps TRBD2 (6 bases). CDR3 length: 15 amino acids. Germline CDR1 reads KGHSH; CDR2 reads LQKENI. Deletions cut 1 base from V and 4 bases from J, with 11 bases between. The CDR3 nucleotides are TGTGCCAGCTCACCACGCCGGGACTCTTACAATGAGCAGTTCTTC. It translates to CASSPRRDSYNEQFF.

The chain joins TRBV6-6 to TRBJ2-1, with TRBD1 matching over 9 bases. The CDR3 consists of 17 residues. The V gene end was trimmed by 5 bases and the J gene end by 3 bases; junction bases not matched to a gene: 11. Germline-derived CDR1 and CDR2 are MNHNY and SVGAGI (reference sequence). The CDR3 loop reads CASSHPGQGKYYNEQFF. The CDR3 bases are TGTGCCAGCAGTCACCCGGGACAGGGTAAATACTACAATGAGCAGTTCTTC.

The V gene is TRBV28, the J gene TRBJ1-1, with D perhaps matching TRBD1 (6 bases). The V gene lost 6 bases and the J gene lost 5 bases, with 19 bases spanning the gap. This CDR3 contains 15 residues. Germline V CDR1 and CDR2: MDHEN, SYDVKM. The CDR3 sequence: CASSPNAGAETEAFF. CDR3 nucleotides: TGTGCCAGCAGCCCTAACGCGGGGGCGGAAACTGAAGCTTTCTTT.

The rearrangement links TRBV9 to TRBJ2-2, with D maybe TRBD2 (6 bases). V was trimmed by 0 bases and J by 3 bases, leaving 12 bases between them. The CDR3 is made up of 16 amino acids. The germline gives CDR1 SGDLS, CDR2 YYNGEE. The DNA for the CDR3 is TGTGCCAGCAGCGTAGGGAGCGGGCGAGACACCGGGGAGCTGTTTTTT. Residues: CASSVGSGRDTGELFF. Complete variable domain (other parts from reference TRBV9 and TRBJ2-2): DSGVTQTPKHLITATGQRVTLRCSPRSGDLSVYWYQQSLDQGLQFLIQYYNGEERAKGNILERFSAQQFPDLHSELNLSSLELGDSALYFCASSVGSGRDTGELFFGEGSRLTVL.

This chain connects TRBV5-5 to TRBJ2-7; 10 nucleotides match TRBD1. Germline assignment: CDR1 SGHKS and CDR2 YYEKEE (reference sequence). V was clipped by 2 bases and J by 4 bases; unmatched bases: 9. The CDR3 spans 16 residues. The CDR3 spells CASSLGTGVQLYEQYF. In DNA, the CDR3 is TGTGCCAGCAGCTTAGGGACAGGGGTCCAATTGTACGAGCAGTACTTC.

The chain recombines TRBV3-1 (or the pseudogene TRBV3-2) with TRBJ2-1; 9 bases agree with TRBD2. The ends lost 0 bases at V and 7 bases at J; junction bases unmatched: 10. Germline values: CDR1 LGHDT, CDR2 YNNKEL (reference sequence). The CDR3 runs 17 residues. CDR3 in amino acids: CASSQDLLAGGRNEQFF. The CDR3 nucleotides are TGTGCCAGCAGCCAAGATCTCCTTGCGGGGGGGCGTAATGAGCAGTTCTTC.

The chain recombines TRBV18 with TRBJ2-7; 10 positions agree with TRBD1. The ends lost 3 bases at V and 3 bases at J; junction bases unmatched: 8. The CDR3 loop spans 16 amino acids. Germline values: CDR1 KGHSH, CDR2 LQKENI. CDR3 nucleotide sequence: TGTGCCAGCTCACCCCCTGGGACAGGGGTCCTCTACGAGCAGTACTTC. Translating gives CASSPPGTGVLYEQYF.

The chain uses TRBV30 and TRBJ1-4; TRBD1 aligns across 7 bases. The CDR3 extends over 15 amino acids. The V and J ends lost 4 bases and 7 bases, in that order; junction bases with no gene match: 12. Germline CDR1 and CDR2: GTSNPN and SVGIG (reference sequence). This CDR3 reads CAWKPIGTEIEKLFF. The CDR3 nucleotides read TGTGCCTGGAAACCCATAGGGACAGAGATTGAAAAACTGTTTTTT.

V is TRBV15 and J is TRBJ2-7, with D perhaps TRBD1 (5 bases). The germline gives CDR1 LNHNV, CDR2 YYDKDF (reference sequence). Trimming left V 0 bases short and J 11 bases short, with 14 bases between. The CDR3 contains 13 residues. This CDR3 is CATSRDLGDREYF. Written as DNA, the CDR3 is TGTGCCACCAGCAGAGATCTAGGGGATCGGGAGTACTTC.

The chain joins TRBV30 to TRBJ1-1; D uncertain. Germline lookup yields CDR1 GTSNPN and CDR2 SVGIG (reference sequence). Between the trimmed V and J ends, which lost 7 bases and 4 bases, there was a span of 13 bases. The CDR3 covers 12 residues. The CDR3 spells CALGSFGTEAFF. The CDR3, as DNA: TGTGCCTTAGGGAGCTTTGGCACTGAAGCTTTCTTT.

The CDR3 reads CASSLDLNTEQYF. The CDR3 nucleotides are TGTGCCAGCAGCTTAGATCTCAACACCGAGCAGTACTTC. The rearrangement uses TRBV7-6 and TRBJ2-7; no clear D. The germline V and J ends were trimmed by 1 base and 6 bases, with 10 bases remaining between them. The CDR3 totals 13 residues. The V gene's germline CDR1 is SGHVS and CDR2 FNYEAQ.